Presented here are 26 T cell receptor beta chains from one specimen sequenced in a study of cytomegalovirus exposure and HLA in healthy donors. PCR involved 60 Vbeta and 13 Jbeta primers. Here immunoSEQ multiplex PCR was the method, and the copy in TCRdb shows in-frame clones only, minus some. In the table there are about 80,000 clones, under 65% of which are singletons. Sequences were obtained from PBMCs. The receptors shown here come from a male donor in good health and CMV-seropositive.

The sample holds one count of this clone. J is TRBJ2-4 and V is TRBV14; TRBD2 aligns across 13 bases. This CDR3 is built from 21 residues. Germline loops: CDR1 SGHDN, CDR2 FVKESK. J lost 2 bases, V lost 1 base, and 14 bases had no gene match. DNA for the CDR3: TGTGCCAGCAGCCAAGGTAGCTTCCGGACTAGCGGGAGTGTTACCAAAAACATTCAGTACTTC. Its translation: CASSQGSFRTSGSVTKNIQYF.

A few counts support this clone. The chain has TRBV7-2 and TRBJ1-2; 11 bases line up with TRBD1. Germline CDR1 reads SGHTA; CDR2 reads FQGNSA. This CDR3 is built from 17 residues. V lost 4 bases and J lost 4; bases outside the gene matches: 11. CDR3 region: CASSSYPGTGGAYGYTF. The CDR3 DNA reads as TGTGCCAGCAGCTCCTATCCCGGGACAGGGGGTGCCTATGGCTACACCTTC.

The CDR3 coding sequence is TGTGCCAGTAGTCAAGGGGCTGAAGCTTTCTTT. It specifies CASSQGAEAFF. The chain is built from TRBV19 and TRBJ1-1; D is possibly TRBD1 (5 bases). The V gene's germline CDR1 is LNHDA and CDR2 SQIVND (reference sequence). Trimming pared 5 bases from V and 6 bases from J, leaving 7 bases between. The CDR3 totals 11 residues.

The chain has TRBV28 and TRBJ2-5, with TRBD1 matching 7 bases. The ends lost 9 bases at V and 5 bases at J; junction bases unmatched: 6. This CDR3 has 12 amino acids. CDR1 and CDR2 (germline): MDHEN, SYDVKM. CDR3 nucleotide sequence: TGTGCCAGTCGAGGGGGCGCGGAGACCCAGTACTTC. Protein sequence: CASRGGAETQYF.

This clone has a handful of counts. V usage is TRBV4-3 and J usage is TRBJ1-5, with no clear D. Looked up from germline, CDR1 is LGHNA and CDR2 is YSLEER. There are 15 residues in the CDR3. The V and J ends lost 0 bases and 3 bases respectively, with 9 bases between them. CDR3 in amino acids: CASSQDLQANQPQHF. The CDR3 DNA sequence: TGCGCCAGCAGCCAAGATCTGCAGGCCAATCAGCCCCAGCATTTT.

This clone was seen a single time. This chain connects TRBV7-9 to TRBJ1-2; a possible D gene is TRBD1 (6 bases). Trimming shortened V by 1 base and J by 7 bases, and 16 bases separated the two germline ends. The CDR3 sequence is 15 residues long. Germline CDR1 SEHNR, CDR2 FQNEAQ (reference sequence). CDR3 DNA sequence: TGTGCCAGCAGCTTAGAGCTGGGGGGGGCAAGTGGCTACACCTTC. Its protein product is CASSLELGGASGYTF.

The V call is TRBV27, the J call TRBJ2-7; tentative D call: TRBD2 (5 bases). Trimming left V 3 bases short and J 0 bases short, with 9 bases between. The CDR3 extends over 14 amino acids. The germline gives CDR1 MNHEY, CDR2 SMNVEV (reference sequence). The CDR3 sequence is CASSFSGFSYEQYF. CDR3 in DNA: TGTGCCAGCAGTTTTTCGGGGTTCTCCTACGAGCAGTACTTC.

The chain carries TRBV2 and TRBJ1-1; D might be TRBD1 (6 bases). The CDR3 runs 13 residues. Between the trimmed V and J ends, which lost 11 bases and 1 base, there was a span of 14 bases. The germline V gene encodes CDR1 SNHLY and CDR2 FYNNEI. CDR3 protein: CAGQWEGNTEAFF. The CDR3 region has the DNA TGTGCCGGACAGTGGGAAGGGAACACTGAAGCTTTCTTT. Drawing the rest from reference TRBV2 and TRBJ1-1, the complete variable domain is EPEVTQTPSHQVTQMGQEVILRCVPISNHLYFYWYRQILGQKVEFLVSFYNNEISEKSEIFDDQFSVERPDGSNFTLKIRSTKLEDSAMYFCAGQWEGNTEAFFGQGTRLTVV.

The V and J genes are TRBV7-6 and TRBJ2-7; D perhaps matches TRBD1 (5 bases). V lost 2 bases, J lost 6 bases, and 11 bases lay in between. Germline assignment: CDR1 SGHVS and CDR2 FNYEAQ. The CDR3 spans 13 residues. CDR3 protein: CASSLQGFVEQYF. The CDR3 region has the DNA TGTGCCAGCAGCTTACAGGGCTTCGTCGAGCAGTACTTC. The whole variable domain, filled in from reference TRBV7-6 and TRBJ2-7, reads GAGVSQSPRYKVTKRGQDVALRCDPISGHVSLYWYRQALGQGPEFLTYFNYEAQQDKSGLPNDRFSAERPEGSISTLTIQRTEQRDSAMYRCASSLQGFVEQYFGPGTRLTVT.

CDR3 nucleotides: TGTGCCAGCAGCCCCCGGGCCGGGACTAGGGAACATGAGCAGTTCTTC. This gives the protein CASSPRAGTREHEQFF. The V and J genes are TRBV5-5 and TRBJ2-1, with 8 bases fitting TRBD2. V shed 4 bases and J 8 bases; nucleotides not matched to a gene: 14. Germline V gene sequence: CDR1 SGHKS, CDR2 YYEKEE (reference sequence). This CDR3 has 16 residues.

CDR3 DNA sequence: TGTGCCAGTAGTATAGAGGGCACTTATAATTCACCCCTCCACTTT. Amino acids: CASSIEGTYNSPLHF. This sequence joins TRBV19 and TRBJ1-6; D uncertain. CDR3 length equals 15 residues. V lost 0 bases and J 4 bases, leaving 7 bases between the germline ends. CDR1 and CDR2 (germline): LNHDA, SQIVND (reference sequence).

DNA for the CDR3: TGTGCCAGCAGCCAAGTTAATAGCGGGTTCGCCGGGGAGCTGTTTTTT. Protein: CASSQVNSGFAGELFF. The J gene is TRBJ2-2, the V gene TRBV14; 7 bases fit TRBD2. J lost 6 bases, V lost 1 base, and 8 bases had no gene match. The CDR3 is made up of 16 amino acids. Germline V CDR1 and CDR2: SGHDN, FVKESK.

This clone was counted only a few times. The genes are TRBV7-9 and TRBJ1-2, with TRBD1 matching 8 bases. In germline, CDR1 is SEHNR, CDR2 FQNEAQ (reference sequence). There are 14 residues in the CDR3. Trimming took 1 base from V and 7 from J; bases not matched to a gene: 5. The CDR3 DNA sequence: TGTGCCAGCAGCTTAGGACAGGGGTCATCTGGCTACACCTTC. Protein sequence: CASSLGQGSSGYTF.

This CDR3 reads CASSRTSGGDNEQFF. The CDR3 coding sequence is TGTGCCAGCAGCAGGACTAGCGGGGGGGACAATGAGCAGTTCTTC. The rearrangement joins TRBV21-1 to TRBJ2-1; TRBD2 reflects the table's D call only, with no check against the DNA. TRBV21-1 is labeled a pseudogene. CDR3 length: 15 residues.

J is TRBJ1-1 and V is TRBV19, with TRBD1 identical over 9 bases. This CDR3 spans 14 amino acids. V dropped 6 bases and J dropped 1; count of bases not matched to a gene: 3. Germline CDR1 is LNHDA and CDR2 is SQIVND (reference sequence). This chain's CDR3 is CASRDRGTNTEAFF. In nucleotides, the CDR3 is TGTGCCAGTAGGGACAGGGGAACGAACACTGAAGCTTTCTTT. Complete variable domain (other parts from reference TRBV19 and TRBJ1-1): DGGITQSPKYLFRKEGQNVTLSCEQNLNHDAMYWYRQDPGQGLRLIYYSQIVNDFQKGDIAEGYSVSREKKESFPLTVTSAQKNPTAFYLCASRDRGTNTEAFFGQGTRLTVV.

This clone occurred a few times. This chain uses TRBV18 with TRBJ2-7; D unclear. CDR3 length: 13 amino acids. Trimming removed 2 bases from V and 2 bases from J, with 7 bases in between. Germline CDR1 is KGHSH and CDR2 is LQKENI. The CDR3: CASSPSIPYEQYF. CDR3 DNA sequence: TGTGCCAGCTCACCATCAATCCCCTACGAGCAGTACTTC.

This chain links TRBV9 with TRBJ2-1; 8 positions match TRBD2. Trimming cost V 0 bases and J 4 bases; bases outside gene matches: 6. Germline V gene data show CDR1 as SGDLS and CDR2 as YYNGEE. This CDR3 is 16 amino acids long. The CDR3 DNA sequence: TGTGCCAGCAGCGTAGAGGAGGGACTAGGGTACAATGAGCAGTTCTTC. Protein sequence: CASSVEEGLGYNEQFF.

The chain couples TRBV5-4 to TRBJ1-2; D uncertain. The V and J ends lost 3 bases and 9 bases respectively, with 12 bases between them. The length of the CDR3 is 12 residues. CDR1 is SGHNT and CDR2 is YYREEE in the germline V gene (reference sequence). DNA for the CDR3: TGTGCCAGCAGCTCCCCCCTTCAGAGCTACACCTTC. Translating it yields CASSSPLQSYTF.

V and J are TRBV29-1 and TRBJ1-2; D not resolved. Germline CDR1 reads SQVTM; CDR2 reads ANQGSEA. The length of the CDR3 is 11 residues. The CDR3 here is CAFEAAYGYTF. The CDR3, as DNA: TGCGCATTTGAGGCCGCTTATGGCTACACCTTC.

This clone was seen only a few times. The chain links TRBV7-6 to TRBJ2-2; D not resolved. V was cut by 1 base and J by 2 bases, with 5 bases left in between. Per the germline V gene, CDR1 is SGHVS and CDR2 is FNYEAQ. The CDR3 loop spans 14 amino acids. The CDR3 loop reads CASSLDGNTGELFF. In DNA, the CDR3 is TGTGCCAGCAGCTTAGACGGTAACACCGGGGAGCTGTTTTTT.

This sequence joins TRBV15 and TRBJ2-1, with 9 positions matching TRBD2. CDR1 is LNHNV and CDR2 is YYDKDF in the germline V gene (reference sequence). The CDR3 spans 18 residues. V dropped 0 bases and J dropped 4; count of bases not matched to a gene: 10. The CDR3 reads CATSRDLVSGSTYNEQFF. CDR3 coding DNA: TGTGCCACCAGCAGAGACTTAGTTAGCGGGAGTACATACAATGAGCAGTTCTTC.

The V and J genes are TRBV6-7 and TRBJ1-3, with a weak D call TRBD1 (5 bases). TRBV6-7 is an open reading frame, and its role is uncertain. The ends were cut back, 5 bases at V and 0 bases at J, with 11 bases in the middle. The length of the CDR3 is 15 residues. The chain's CDR3 is CASSVGAPSGNTIYF. In DNA form, the CDR3 reads TGTGCCAGCAGTGTAGGGGCCCCCTCTGGAAACACCATATATTTT.

This chain uses TRBV7-2 with TRBJ2-2, with TRBD2 identical over 11 bases. After removal of 5 bases from V and 1 base from J, the junction contained 12 bases not matched to a gene. This CDR3 region has 19 residues. Germline CDR1 reads SGHTA; CDR2 reads FQGNSA. The CDR3 loop reads CASSPLGGLAALNTGELFF. CDR3 nucleotide sequence: TGTGCCAGCAGCCCCCTGGGGGGACTAGCGGCCTTGAACACCGGGGAGCTGTTTTTT.

The chain carries TRBV19 and TRBJ1-1; TRBD1 is a possible D gene (5 bases). The CDR3 spans 15 residues. Germline V CDR1 and CDR2: LNHDA, SQIVND (reference sequence). Between the trimmed V and J ends, which lost 5 bases and 0 bases, there was a span of 13 bases. The chain's CDR3 is CASSPGHSLNTEAFF. CDR3 coding DNA: TGTGCCAGTAGTCCAGGGCACAGCTTGAACACTGAAGCTTTCTTT.

This sequence joins TRBV6-5 and TRBJ2-7; 9 bases map to TRBD1. The ends lost 7 bases at V and 5 bases at J; junction bases unmatched: 9. This CDR3 comprises 14 residues. Germline V gene data show CDR1 as MNHEY and CDR2 as SVGAGI. As DNA, the CDR3 is TGTGCCAGCAAGTTCGGGACAGGGAAGGACGAGCAGTACTTC. Encoded protein: CASKFGTGKDEQYF.

The chain's CDR3 is CASSLGGDQPFYEQYF. The CDR3 DNA reads as TGTGCCAGCAGCTTAGGGGGGGACCAGCCCTTCTACGAGCAGTACTTC. V gene TRBV11-2 combines with J gene TRBJ2-7; possible D gene TRBD2, 6 bases. Germline V CDR1 and CDR2: SGHAT, FQNNGV. The CDR3 is 16 amino acids. The V end was cut by 1 base, the J end by 3 bases, with 16 bases between.